This TCR beta chain originates from a study of blood T cell repertoires in COVID-19. Study at large: Sample material is recorded as cDNA or gDNA derived from T cells, B-cell-depleted T cells, or PBMCs.

Produced via immunoSEQ multiplex PCR; TCRdb's table is partial and in-frame only. The repertoire holds approximately 65,000 clones, with over 65% as singletons. Germline V CDR1 and CDR2: MNHNY, SVGAGI (reference sequence). There are 15 residues in the CDR3. V lost 5 bases, J lost 4 bases, and 16 bases lay in between. As for this clone: The sample contains more than one DNA sequence encoding this CDR3.

The source material was peripheral blood. This TCR came from a human donor in a cohort sampled during active COVID-19. The chain is built from TRBV6-6 and TRBJ2-3; TRBD2 might be the D (6 bases). The CDR3 loop reads CASSARDSAADTQYF. CDR3 coding DNA: TGTGCCAGCAGTGCCCGGGACTCGGCAGCAGATACGCAGTATTTT.